The entry below describes one TCR beta chain. This record comes from a study of blood T cell repertoires in COVID-19. As for the study in general: Researchers got acute and convalescent COVID-19 samples from the United States, Italy and Spain. The analysed material was cDNA or gDNA that came from T cells, B-cell-depleted T cells, or PBMCs.

Authors' methods: For nucleated cells, counts were estimated from reference gene primer amplification. Sequenced by immunoSEQ multiplex PCR; TCRdb stores in-frame clones only, minus some. The V and J calls and clone size are taken from that table; D and trimming were inferred from the DNA. The sample consists of 80,000 to 95,000 clones, more than 75% of them appearing once. Sequences were obtained from peripheral blood. The TCR was taken from a woman between 70 and 85 years old with acute or convalescent COVID-19.

The CDR3 DNA reads as TGTGCCACCAGTGAAGGGGTAAGGGAGACCCAGTACTTC. As protein: CATSEGVRETQYF. The chain uses TRBV24-1 and TRBJ2-5; a possible D gene is TRBD1 (5 bases). Trimming pared 4 bases from V and 5 bases from J, leaving 10 bases between. CDR3 length: 13 amino acids. Per germline, CDR1 KGHDR and CDR2 SFDVKD.